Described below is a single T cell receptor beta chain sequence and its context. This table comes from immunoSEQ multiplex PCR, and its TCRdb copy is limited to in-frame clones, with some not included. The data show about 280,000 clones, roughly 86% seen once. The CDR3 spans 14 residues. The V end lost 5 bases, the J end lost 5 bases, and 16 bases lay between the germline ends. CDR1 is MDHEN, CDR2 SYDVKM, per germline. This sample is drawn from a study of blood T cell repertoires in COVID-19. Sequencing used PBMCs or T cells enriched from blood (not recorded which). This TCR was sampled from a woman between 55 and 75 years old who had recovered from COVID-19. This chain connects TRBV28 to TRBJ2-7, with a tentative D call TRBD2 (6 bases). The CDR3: CASSTSGEVHEQYF. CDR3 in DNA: TGTGCCAGCAGTACATCCGGGGAGGTTCACGAGCAGTACTTC. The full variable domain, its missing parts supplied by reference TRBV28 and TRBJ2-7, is DVKVTQSSRYLVKRTGEKVFLECVQDMDHENMFWYRQDPGLGLRLIYFSYDVKMKEKGDIPEGYSVSREKKERFSLILESASTNQTSMYLCASSTSGEVHEQYFGPGTRLTVT.